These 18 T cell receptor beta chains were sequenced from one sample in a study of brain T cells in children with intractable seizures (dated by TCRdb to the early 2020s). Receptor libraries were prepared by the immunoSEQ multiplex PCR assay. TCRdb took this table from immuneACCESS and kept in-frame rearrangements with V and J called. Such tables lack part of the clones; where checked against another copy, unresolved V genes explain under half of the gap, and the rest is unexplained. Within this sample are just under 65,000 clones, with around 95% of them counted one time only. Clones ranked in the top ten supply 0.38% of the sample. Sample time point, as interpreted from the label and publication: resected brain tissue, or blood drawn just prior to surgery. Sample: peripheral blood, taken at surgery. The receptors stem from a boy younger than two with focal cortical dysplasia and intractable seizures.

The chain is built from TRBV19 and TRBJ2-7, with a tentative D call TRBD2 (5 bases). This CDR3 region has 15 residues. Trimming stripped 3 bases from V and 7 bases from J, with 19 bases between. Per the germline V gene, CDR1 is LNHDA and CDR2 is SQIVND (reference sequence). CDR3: CASSIGQLSGVEQYF. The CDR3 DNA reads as TGTGCCAGTAGTATTGGTCAGCTATCCGGGGTAGAGCAGTACTTC.

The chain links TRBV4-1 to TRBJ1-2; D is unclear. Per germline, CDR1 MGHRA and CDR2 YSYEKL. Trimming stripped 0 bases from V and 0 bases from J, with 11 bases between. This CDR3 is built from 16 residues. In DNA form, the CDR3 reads TGCGCCAGCAGCCAAGAACCCGGTAACCCTAACTATGGCTACACCTTC. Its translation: CASSQEPGNPNYGYTF.

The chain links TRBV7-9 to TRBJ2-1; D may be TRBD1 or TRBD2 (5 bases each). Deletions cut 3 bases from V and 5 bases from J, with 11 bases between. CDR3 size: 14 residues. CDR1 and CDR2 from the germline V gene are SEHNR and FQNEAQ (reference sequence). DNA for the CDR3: TGTGCCAGCAGCTTTTGGGACGGAAACAATGAGCAGTTCTTC. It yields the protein CASSFWDGNNEQFF.

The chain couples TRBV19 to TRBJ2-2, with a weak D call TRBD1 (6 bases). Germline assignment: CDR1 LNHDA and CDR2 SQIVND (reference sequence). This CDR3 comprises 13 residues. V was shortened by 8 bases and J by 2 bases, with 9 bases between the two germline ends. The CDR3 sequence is CASGQINTGELFF. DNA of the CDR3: TGTGCCAGTGGACAGATTAACACCGGGGAGCTGTTTTTT.

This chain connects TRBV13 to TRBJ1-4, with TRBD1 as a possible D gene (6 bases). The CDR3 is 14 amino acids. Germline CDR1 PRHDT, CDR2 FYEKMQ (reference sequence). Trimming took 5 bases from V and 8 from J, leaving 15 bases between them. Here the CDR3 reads CASSGAGQGEKLFF. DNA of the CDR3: TGTGCCAGCAGCGGCGCAGGGCAGGGGGAAAAACTGTTTTTT.

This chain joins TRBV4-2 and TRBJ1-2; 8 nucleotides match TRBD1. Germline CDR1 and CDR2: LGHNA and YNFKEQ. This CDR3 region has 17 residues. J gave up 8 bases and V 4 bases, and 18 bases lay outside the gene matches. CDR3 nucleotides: TGTGCCAGCAGCCCGATCGGAGGGGGGGACAGGAAGCCCGGCTACACCTTC. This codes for CASSPIGGGDRKPGYTF.

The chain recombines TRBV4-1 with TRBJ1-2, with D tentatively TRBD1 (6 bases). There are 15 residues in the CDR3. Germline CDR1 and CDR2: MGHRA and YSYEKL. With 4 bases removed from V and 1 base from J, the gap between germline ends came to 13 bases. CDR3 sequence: CASSLRGGNNYGYTF. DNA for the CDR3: TGCGCCAGCAGCCTCAGGGGAGGAAATAACTATGGCTACACCTTC.

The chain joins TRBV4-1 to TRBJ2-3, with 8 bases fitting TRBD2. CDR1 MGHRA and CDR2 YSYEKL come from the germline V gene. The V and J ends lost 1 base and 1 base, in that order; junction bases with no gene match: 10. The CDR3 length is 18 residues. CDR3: CASSQVPPGGLRTDTQYF. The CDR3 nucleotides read TGCGCCAGCAGCCAAGTTCCCCCGGGGGGGCTCCGCACAGATACGCAGTATTTT.

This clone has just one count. CDR3 residues: CASSESQPQHF. The CDR3 DNA reads as TGTGCCAGCAGTGAAAGTCAGCCCCAGCATTTT. This rearrangement joins TRBV6-1 to TRBJ1-5; D is unclear. Germline values: CDR1 MNHNS, CDR2 SASEGT. V was pared by 2 bases and J by 6 bases, with 2 bases between. The CDR3 covers 11 residues.

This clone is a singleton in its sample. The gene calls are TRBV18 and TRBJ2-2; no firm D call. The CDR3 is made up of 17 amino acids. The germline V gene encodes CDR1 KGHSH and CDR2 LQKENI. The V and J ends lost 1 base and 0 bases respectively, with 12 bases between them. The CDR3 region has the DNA TGTGCCAGCTCACCACGGGTGGCGCCCGCGAACACCGGGGAGCTGTTTTTT. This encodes CASSPRVAPANTGELFF.

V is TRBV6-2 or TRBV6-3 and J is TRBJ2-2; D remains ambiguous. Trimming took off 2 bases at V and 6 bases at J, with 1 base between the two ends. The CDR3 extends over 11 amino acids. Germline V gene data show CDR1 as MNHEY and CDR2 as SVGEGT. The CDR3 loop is CASSYPGELFF. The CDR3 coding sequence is TGTGCCAGCAGTTACCCCGGGGAGCTGTTTTTT.

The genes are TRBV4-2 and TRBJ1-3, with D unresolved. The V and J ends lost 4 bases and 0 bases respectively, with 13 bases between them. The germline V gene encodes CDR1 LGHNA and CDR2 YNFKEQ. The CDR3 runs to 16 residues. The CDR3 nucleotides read TGTGCCAGCAGCCGGAACGTATTATCCTCTGGAAACACCATATATTTT. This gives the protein CASSRNVLSSGNTIYF.

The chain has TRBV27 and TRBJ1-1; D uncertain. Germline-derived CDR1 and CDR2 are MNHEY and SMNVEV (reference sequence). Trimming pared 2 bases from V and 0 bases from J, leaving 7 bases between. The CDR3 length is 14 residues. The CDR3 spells CASSLGRMNTEAFF. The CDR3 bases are TGTGCCAGCAGTTTAGGGCGGATGAACACTGAAGCTTTCTTT.

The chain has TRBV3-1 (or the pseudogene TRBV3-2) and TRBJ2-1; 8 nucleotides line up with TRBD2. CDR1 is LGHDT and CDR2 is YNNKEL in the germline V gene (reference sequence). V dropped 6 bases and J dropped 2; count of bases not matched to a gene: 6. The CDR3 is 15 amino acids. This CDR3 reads CASSRLAGPYNEQFF. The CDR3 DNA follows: TGTGCCAGCAGTCGCCTAGCGGGCCCCTACAATGAGCAGTTCTTC.

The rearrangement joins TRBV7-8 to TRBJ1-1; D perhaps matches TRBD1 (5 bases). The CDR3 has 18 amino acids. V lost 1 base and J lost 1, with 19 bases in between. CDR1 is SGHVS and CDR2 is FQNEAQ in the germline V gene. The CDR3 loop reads CASSLGAYFDSGNTEAFF. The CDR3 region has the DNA TGTGCCAGCAGCTTAGGCGCCTATTTTGACAGCGGGAACACTGAAGCTTTCTTT.

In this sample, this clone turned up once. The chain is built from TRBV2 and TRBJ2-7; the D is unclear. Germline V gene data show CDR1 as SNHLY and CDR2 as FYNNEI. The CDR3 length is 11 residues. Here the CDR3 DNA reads TGTGCAAACGCGTGGGGTATCGAGCAGTACTTC. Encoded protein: CANAWGIEQYF.

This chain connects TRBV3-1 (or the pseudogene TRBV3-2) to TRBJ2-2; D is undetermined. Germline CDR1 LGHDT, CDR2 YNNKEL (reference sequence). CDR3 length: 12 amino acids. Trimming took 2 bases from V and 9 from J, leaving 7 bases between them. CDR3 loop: CASSQLGRELFF. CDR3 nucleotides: TGTGCCAGCAGCCAATTAGGAAGGGAGCTGTTTTTT.

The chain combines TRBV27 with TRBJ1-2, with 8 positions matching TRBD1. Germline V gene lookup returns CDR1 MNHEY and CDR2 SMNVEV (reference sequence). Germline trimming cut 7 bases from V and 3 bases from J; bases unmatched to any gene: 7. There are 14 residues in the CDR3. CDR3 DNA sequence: TGTGCCAGCAAAGAACAGGGGGATTACTATGGCTACACCTTC. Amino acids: CASKEQGDYYGYTF.